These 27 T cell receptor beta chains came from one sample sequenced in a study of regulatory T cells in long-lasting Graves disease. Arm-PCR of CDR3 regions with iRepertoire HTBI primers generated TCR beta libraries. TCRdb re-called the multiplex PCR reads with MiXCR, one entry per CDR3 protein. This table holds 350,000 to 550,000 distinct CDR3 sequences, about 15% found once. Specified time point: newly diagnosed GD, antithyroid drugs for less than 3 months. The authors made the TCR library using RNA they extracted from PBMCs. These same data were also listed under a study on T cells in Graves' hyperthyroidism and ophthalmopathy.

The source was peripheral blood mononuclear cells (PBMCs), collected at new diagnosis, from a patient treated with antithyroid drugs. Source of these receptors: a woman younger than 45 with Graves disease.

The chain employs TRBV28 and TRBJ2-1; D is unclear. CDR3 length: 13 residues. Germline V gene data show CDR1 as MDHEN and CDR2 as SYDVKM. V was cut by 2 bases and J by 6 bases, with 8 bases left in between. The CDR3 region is CASSLLDPNEQFF. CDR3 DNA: TGTGCCAGCAGTTTACTAGACCCCAATGAGCAGTTCTTC.

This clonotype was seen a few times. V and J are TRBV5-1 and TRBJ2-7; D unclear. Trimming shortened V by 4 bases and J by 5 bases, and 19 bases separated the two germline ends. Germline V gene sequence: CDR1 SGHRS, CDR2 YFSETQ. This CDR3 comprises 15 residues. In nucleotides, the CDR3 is TGCGCCAGCAGCCGCACGCCCAGAAGAGAGAACGAGCAGTACTTC. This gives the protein CASSRTPRRENEQYF.

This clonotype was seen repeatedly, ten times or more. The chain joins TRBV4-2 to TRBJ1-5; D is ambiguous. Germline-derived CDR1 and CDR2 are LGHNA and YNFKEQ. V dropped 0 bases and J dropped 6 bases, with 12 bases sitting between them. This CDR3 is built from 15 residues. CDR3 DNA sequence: TGTGCCAGCAGCCAAGAAGGCCCAGGAGGTCAGCCCCAGCATTTT. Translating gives CASSQEGPGGQPQHF.

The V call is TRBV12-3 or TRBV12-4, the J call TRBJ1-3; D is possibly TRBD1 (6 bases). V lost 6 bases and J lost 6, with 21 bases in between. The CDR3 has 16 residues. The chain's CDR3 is CASSVEQGSAVNTIYF. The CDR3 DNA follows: TGTGCCAGCAGCGTCGAACAGGGTTCGGCTGTAAACACCATATATTTT.

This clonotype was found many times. The CDR3 protein is CASSPGRQETQYF. CDR3 in DNA: TGTGCCAGCAGCCCCGGCCGCCAAGAGACCCAGTACTTC. The gene calls are TRBV11-2 and TRBJ2-5; no firm D call. Germline CDR1 reads SGHAT; CDR2 reads FQNNGV. The length of the CDR3 is 13 residues. V lost 5 bases and J lost 1, with 8 bases in between.

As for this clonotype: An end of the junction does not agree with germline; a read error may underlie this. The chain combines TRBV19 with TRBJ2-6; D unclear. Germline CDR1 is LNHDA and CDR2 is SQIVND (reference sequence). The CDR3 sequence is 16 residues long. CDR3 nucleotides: TGTGCCAGTAACATAGGGCGGTCCTCTGGGTCCAACGTCCTGACTTTC. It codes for CASNIGRSSGSNVLTF.

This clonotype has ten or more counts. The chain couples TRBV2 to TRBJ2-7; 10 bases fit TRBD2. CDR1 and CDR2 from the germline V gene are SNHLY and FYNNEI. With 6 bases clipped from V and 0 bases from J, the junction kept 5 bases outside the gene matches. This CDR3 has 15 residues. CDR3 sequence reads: CASRTLAGVSYEQYF. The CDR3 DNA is TGTGCCAGCAGGACCCTAGCGGGAGTCTCCTACGAGCAGTACTTC. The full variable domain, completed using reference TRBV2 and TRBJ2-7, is EPEVTQTPSHQVTQMGQEVILRCVPISNHLYFYWYRQILGQKVEFLVSFYNNEISEKSEIFDDQFSVERPDGSNFTLKIRSTKLEDSAMYFCASRTLAGVSYEQYFGPGTRLTVT.

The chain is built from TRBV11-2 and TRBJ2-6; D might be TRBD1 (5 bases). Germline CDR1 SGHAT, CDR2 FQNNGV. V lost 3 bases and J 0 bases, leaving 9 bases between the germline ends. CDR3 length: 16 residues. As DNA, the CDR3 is TGTGCCAGCAGCTTCCCGGACAACTCTGGGGCCAACGTCCTGACTTTC. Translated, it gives CASSFPDNSGANVLTF.

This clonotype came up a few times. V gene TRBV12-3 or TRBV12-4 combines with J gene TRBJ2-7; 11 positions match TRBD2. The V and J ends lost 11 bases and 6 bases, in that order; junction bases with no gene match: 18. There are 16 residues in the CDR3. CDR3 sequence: CAGTLWGTSGSPEQYF. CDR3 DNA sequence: TGTGCCGGCACCCTGTGGGGCACTAGCGGGAGTCCCGAGCAGTACTTC.

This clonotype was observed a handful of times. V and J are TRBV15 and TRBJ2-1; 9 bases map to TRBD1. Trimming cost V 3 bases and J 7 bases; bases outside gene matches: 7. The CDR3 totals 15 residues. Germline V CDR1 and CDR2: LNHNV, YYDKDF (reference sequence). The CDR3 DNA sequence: TGTGCCACCAGCAGGCCCTTGGGGACAGGGAATGAGCAGTTCTTC. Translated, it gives CATSRPLGTGNEQFF. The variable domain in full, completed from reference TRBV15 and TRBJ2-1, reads DAMVIQNPRYQVTQFGKPVTLSCSQTLNHNVMYWYQQKSSQAPKLLFHYYDKDFNNEADTPDNFQSRRPNTSFCFLDIRSPGLGDTAMYLCATSRPLGTGNEQFFGPGTRLTVL.

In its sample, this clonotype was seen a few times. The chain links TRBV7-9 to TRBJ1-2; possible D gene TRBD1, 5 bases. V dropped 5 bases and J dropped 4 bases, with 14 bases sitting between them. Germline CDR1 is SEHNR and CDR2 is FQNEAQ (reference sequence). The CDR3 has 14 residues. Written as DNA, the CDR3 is TGTGCCAGCAGCCACCCGGACAAGACCTATGGCTACACCTTC. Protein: CASSHPDKTYGYTF.

CDR3 coding DNA: TGTGCCAGCAGGAGTGGGGACACCCTCTTGGAGACCCAGTACTTC. It codes for CASRSGDTLLETQYF. This chain connects TRBV12-3 or TRBV12-4 to TRBJ2-5; tentative D call: TRBD1 (6 bases). The CDR3 consists of 15 residues. With 6 bases removed from V and 5 bases from J, the gap between germline ends came to 19 bases.

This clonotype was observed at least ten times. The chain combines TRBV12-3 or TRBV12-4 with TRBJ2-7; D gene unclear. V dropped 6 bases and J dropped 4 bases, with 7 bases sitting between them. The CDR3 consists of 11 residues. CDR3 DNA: TGTGCCAGCAGCCTACTGTACGAGCAGTACTTC. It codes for CASSLLYEQYF.

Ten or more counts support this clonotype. Here the CDR3 DNA reads TGTGCCAGCAGCTTAGCTGCGGGAGGCGGACAAGAGACCCAGTACTTC. Translating it yields CASSLAAGGGQETQYF. This rearrangement joins TRBV7-9 to TRBJ2-5, with 8 bases identical to TRBD2. Losses at the gene ends were 0 bases for V and 2 bases for J; bases not matched to a gene: 5. Germline CDR1 is SEHNR and CDR2 is FQNEAQ (reference sequence). The CDR3 contains 16 residues.

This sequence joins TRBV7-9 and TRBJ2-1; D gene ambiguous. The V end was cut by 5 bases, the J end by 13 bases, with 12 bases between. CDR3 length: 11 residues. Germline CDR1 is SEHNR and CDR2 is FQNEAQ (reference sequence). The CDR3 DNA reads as TGTGCCAGCAGCCAGATCCACGATCAGTTCTTC. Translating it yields CASSQIHDQFF.

The CDR3 reads CASSLGESHTQYF. The CDR3 DNA is TGTGCCAGCAGCTTAGGGGAGTCGCATACGCAGTATTTT. This chain connects TRBV11-3 to TRBJ2-3; tentative D call: TRBD2 (5 bases). This CDR3 spans 13 amino acids. The V end was cut by 1 base, the J end by 7 bases, with 9 bases between. Germline V lookup: CDR1 SGHNT, CDR2 YENEEA.

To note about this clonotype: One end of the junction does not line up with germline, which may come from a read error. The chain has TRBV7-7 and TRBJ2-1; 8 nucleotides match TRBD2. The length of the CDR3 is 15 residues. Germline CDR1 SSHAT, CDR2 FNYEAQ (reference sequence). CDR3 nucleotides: TGTGCTAGCAGCTGGTCCGGGAGGGTGGGAAATGAGCAGTTCTTC. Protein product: CASSWSGRVGNEQFF.

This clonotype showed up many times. The CDR3 here is CASSQGQGYEQYF. DNA for the CDR3: TGTGCCAGCAGCCAAGGGCAGGGCTACGAGCAGTACTTC. J is TRBJ2-7 and V is TRBV28; D is perhaps TRBD1 (5 bases). The germline V gene has CDR1 MDHEN and CDR2 SYDVKM. V gave up 6 bases and J gave up 3 bases, with 12 bases separating them. The CDR3 has 13 amino acids.

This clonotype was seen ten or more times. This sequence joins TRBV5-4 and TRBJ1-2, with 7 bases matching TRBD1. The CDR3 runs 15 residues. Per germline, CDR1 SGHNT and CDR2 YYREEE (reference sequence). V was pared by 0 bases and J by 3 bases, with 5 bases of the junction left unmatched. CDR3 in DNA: TGTGCCAGCAGCTTGGAAGGGGGCTGGGACTATGGCTACACCTTC. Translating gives CASSLEGGWDYGYTF.

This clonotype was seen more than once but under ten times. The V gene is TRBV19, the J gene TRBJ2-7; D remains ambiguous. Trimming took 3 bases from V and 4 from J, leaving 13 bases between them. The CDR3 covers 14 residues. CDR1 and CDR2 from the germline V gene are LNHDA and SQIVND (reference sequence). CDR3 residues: CASSISYLPYEQYF. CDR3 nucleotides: TGTGCCAGTAGTATTTCCTATCTACCATACGAGCAGTACTTC.

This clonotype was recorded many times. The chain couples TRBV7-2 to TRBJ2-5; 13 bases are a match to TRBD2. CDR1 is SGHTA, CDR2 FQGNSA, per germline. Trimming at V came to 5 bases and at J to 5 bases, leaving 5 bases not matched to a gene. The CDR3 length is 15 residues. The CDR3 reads CASSPGTSGVETQYF. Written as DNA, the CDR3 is TGTGCCAGCAGCCCCGGGACTAGCGGGGTTGAGACCCAGTACTTC.

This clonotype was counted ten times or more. In DNA form, the CDR3 reads TGTGCCAGCAGCCAAGCATGGGGGGGAGACCCCTACAATGAGCAGTTCTTC. Translating gives CASSQAWGGDPYNEQFF. The chain employs TRBV3-1 and TRBJ2-1; 7 bases are shared with TRBD2. Trimming took 1 base from V and 2 from J; bases not matched to a gene: 8. This CDR3 has 17 amino acids. CDR1 is LGHDT, CDR2 YNNKEL, per germline (reference sequence).

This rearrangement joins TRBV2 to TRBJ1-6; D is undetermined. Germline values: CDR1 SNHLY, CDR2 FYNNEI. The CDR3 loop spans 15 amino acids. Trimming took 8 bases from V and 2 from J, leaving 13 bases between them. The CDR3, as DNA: TGTGCCAGCGAGGAGGGAAGCCCCTATAATTCACCCCTCCACTTT. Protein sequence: CASEEGSPYNSPLHF.

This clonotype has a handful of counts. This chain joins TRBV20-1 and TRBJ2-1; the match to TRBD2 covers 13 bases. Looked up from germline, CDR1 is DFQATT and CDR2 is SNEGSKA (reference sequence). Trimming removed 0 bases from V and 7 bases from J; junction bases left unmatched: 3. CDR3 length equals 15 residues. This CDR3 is CSAREGLAGRNEQFF. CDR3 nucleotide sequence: TGCAGTGCTAGAGAGGGACTAGCGGGGAGAAATGAGCAGTTCTTC.

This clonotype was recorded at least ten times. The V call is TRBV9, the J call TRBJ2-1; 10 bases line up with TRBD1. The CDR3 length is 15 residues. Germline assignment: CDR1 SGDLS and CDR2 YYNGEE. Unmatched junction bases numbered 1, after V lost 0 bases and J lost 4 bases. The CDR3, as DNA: TGTGCCAGCAGCGTAGGGACAGGGGGTTACAATGAGCAGTTCTTC. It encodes CASSVGTGGYNEQFF.

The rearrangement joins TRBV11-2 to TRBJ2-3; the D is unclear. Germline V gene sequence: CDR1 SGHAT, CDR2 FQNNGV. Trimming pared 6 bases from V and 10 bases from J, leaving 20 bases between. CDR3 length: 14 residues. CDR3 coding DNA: TGTGCCAGCAGGTCTGCCTTTAGAGGTTTCTCGCAGTATTTT. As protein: CASRSAFRGFSQYF.

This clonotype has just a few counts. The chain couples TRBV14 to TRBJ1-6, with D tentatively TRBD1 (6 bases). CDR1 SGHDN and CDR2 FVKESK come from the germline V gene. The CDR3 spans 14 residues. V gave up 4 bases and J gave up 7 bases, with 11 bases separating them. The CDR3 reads CASSRDTNNSPLHF. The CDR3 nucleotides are TGTGCCAGCAGCCGGGACACGAACAATTCACCCCTCCACTTT.